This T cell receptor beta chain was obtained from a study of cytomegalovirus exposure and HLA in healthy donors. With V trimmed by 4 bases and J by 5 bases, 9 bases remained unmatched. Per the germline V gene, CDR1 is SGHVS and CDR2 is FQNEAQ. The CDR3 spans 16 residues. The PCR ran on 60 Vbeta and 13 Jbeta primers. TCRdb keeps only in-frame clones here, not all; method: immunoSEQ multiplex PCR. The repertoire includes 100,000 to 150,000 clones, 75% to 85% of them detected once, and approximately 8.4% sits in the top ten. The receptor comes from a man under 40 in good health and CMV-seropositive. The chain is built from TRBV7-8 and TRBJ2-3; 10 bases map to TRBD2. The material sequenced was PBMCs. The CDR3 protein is CASSSSGGPWEDTQYF. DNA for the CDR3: TGTGCCAGCAGCTCTAGCGGGGGACCCTGGGAAGATACGCAGTATTTT.